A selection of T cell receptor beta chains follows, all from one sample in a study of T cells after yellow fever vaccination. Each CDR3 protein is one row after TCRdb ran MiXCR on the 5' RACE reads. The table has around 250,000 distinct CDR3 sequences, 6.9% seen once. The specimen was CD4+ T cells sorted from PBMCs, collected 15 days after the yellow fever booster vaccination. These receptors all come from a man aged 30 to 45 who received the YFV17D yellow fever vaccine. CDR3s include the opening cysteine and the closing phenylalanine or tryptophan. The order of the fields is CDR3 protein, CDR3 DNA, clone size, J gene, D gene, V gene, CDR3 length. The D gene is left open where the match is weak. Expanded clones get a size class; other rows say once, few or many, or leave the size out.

cdr3_aa: CASSLASSGKYEQYF
cdr3_nt: TGTGCCAGCAGTTTAGCGTCTAGCGGGAAGTACGAGCAGTACTTC
clone_size: few
j_call: TRBJ2-7
d_call: TRBD2
v_call: TRBV12-3/TRBV12-4
cdr3_length: 15

cdr3_aa: CSASPGTSYEQYF
cdr3_nt: TGCAGTGCTAGCCCGGGGACATCCTACGAGCAGTACTTC
clone_size: many
j_call: TRBJ2-7
d_call: NA
v_call: TRBV20-1
cdr3_length: 13

cdr3_aa: CSASIWSGYNQPQHF
cdr3_nt: TGCAGTGCTAGCATATGGAGTGGATACAATCAGCCCCAGCATTTT
clone_size: NA
j_call: TRBJ1-5
d_call: NA
v_call: TRBV20-1
cdr3_length: 15

cdr3_aa: CASGTPGSNEQFF
cdr3_nt: TGTGCCAGCGGTACACCCGGGAGCAATGAGCAGTTCTTC
clone_size: many
j_call: TRBJ2-1
d_call: NA
v_call: TRBV7-9
cdr3_length: 13

cdr3_aa: CAISDGTGGYEQYF
cdr3_nt: TGTGCCATCAGTGACGGGACAGGGGGCTACGAGCAGTACTTC
clone_size: few
j_call: TRBJ2-7
d_call: TRBD1
v_call: TRBV10-3
cdr3_length: 14

cdr3_aa: CASSALQGTEAFF
cdr3_nt: TGTGCCAGCAGCGCCCTGCAGGGGACTGAAGCTTTCTTT
clone_size: few
j_call: TRBJ1-1
d_call: NA
v_call: TRBV9
cdr3_length: 13

cdr3_aa: CASSRPAQTGYGYTF
cdr3_nt: TGTGCCAGCAGCCGACCCGCCCAAACAGGATATGGCTACACCTTC
clone_size: NA
j_call: TRBJ1-2
d_call: NA
v_call: TRBV7-9
cdr3_length: 15

cdr3_aa: CASSLRHQPQHF
cdr3_nt: TGTGCCAGCAGCTTAAGACATCAGCCCCAGCATTTT
clone_size: NA
j_call: TRBJ1-5
d_call: NA
v_call: TRBV7-2
cdr3_length: 12

cdr3_aa: CSVESREGRGTDTQYF
cdr3_nt: TGCAGCGTTGAATCCCGGGAGGGCCGTGGCACAGATACGCAGTATTTT
clone_size: NA
j_call: TRBJ2-3
d_call: TRBD2
v_call: TRBV29-1
cdr3_length: 16

cdr3_aa: CSAETSGRAADTQYF
cdr3_nt: TGCAGTGCCGAGACTAGCGGGAGGGCGGCAGATACGCAGTATTTT
clone_size: NA
j_call: TRBJ2-3
d_call: TRBD2
v_call: TRBV20-1
cdr3_length: 15

cdr3_aa: CASSRGTSGRKEGTQYF
cdr3_nt: TGTGCCAGCAGCCGAGGGACTAGCGGGAGAAAGGAGGGCACGCAGTATTTT
clone_size: many
j_call: TRBJ2-3
d_call: TRBD2
v_call: TRBV7-3
cdr3_length: 17

cdr3_aa: CASSFSGAQETQYF
cdr3_nt: TGTGCCAGCAGTTTTTCTGGAGCTCAAGAGACCCAGTACTTC
clone_size: many
j_call: TRBJ2-5
d_call: NA
v_call: TRBV12-3/TRBV12-4
cdr3_length: 14

cdr3_aa: CASSLMTYNEQFF
cdr3_nt: TGTGCCAGCAGCTTAATGACTTACAATGAGCAGTTCTTC
clone_size: NA
j_call: TRBJ2-1
d_call: NA
v_call: TRBV7-3
cdr3_length: 13

cdr3_aa: CSASLGGRSYEQYF
cdr3_nt: TGCAGTGCTAGTTTAGGCGGAAGATCTTACGAGCAGTACTTC
clone_size: many
j_call: TRBJ2-7
d_call: NA
v_call: TRBV20-1
cdr3_length: 14

cdr3_aa: CAISSGQGYQPQHF
cdr3_nt: TGTGCCATCAGTTCTGGACAGGGGTATCAGCCCCAGCATTTT
clone_size: NA
j_call: TRBJ1-5
d_call: TRBD1
v_call: TRBV6-2/TRBV6-3
cdr3_length: 14

cdr3_aa: CASSQLSGGNYNEQFF
cdr3_nt: TGCGCCAGCAGCCAACTTAGCGGGGGGAACTACAATGAGCAGTTCTTC
clone_size: many
j_call: TRBJ2-1
d_call: TRBD2
v_call: TRBV5-1
cdr3_length: 16

cdr3_aa: CASSSSTHPTGAGTDTQYF
cdr3_nt: TGTGCCAGCAGCTCATCCACTCACCCGACGGGGGCGGGTACAGATACGCAGTATTTT
clone_size: few
j_call: TRBJ2-3
d_call: NA
v_call: TRBV11-2
cdr3_length: 19

cdr3_aa: CASSLEAGFNNEQFF
cdr3_nt: TGTGCCAGCAGCTTAGAGGCGGGGTTTAACAATGAGCAGTTCTTC
clone_size: many
j_call: TRBJ2-1
d_call: NA
v_call: TRBV11-2
cdr3_length: 15

cdr3_aa: CASESETQYF
cdr3_nt: TGTGCCAGCGAGTCGGAGACCCAGTACTTC
clone_size: many
j_call: TRBJ2-5
d_call: NA
v_call: TRBV7-2
cdr3_length: 10

cdr3_aa: CAISGSGDSYEQYF
cdr3_nt: TGTGCCATCAGTGGTAGCGGTGACTCCTACGAGCAGTACTTC
clone_size: many
j_call: TRBJ2-7
d_call: NA
v_call: TRBV10-3
cdr3_length: 14

cdr3_aa: CTAGPSSYEQYF
cdr3_nt: TGTACCGCGGGGCCTAGCTCCTACGAGCAGTACTTC
clone_size: few
j_call: TRBJ2-7
d_call: NA
v_call: TRBV10-3
cdr3_length: 12

cdr3_aa: CAISFQDWNEQFF
cdr3_nt: TGTGCCATCAGTTTCCAGGACTGGAATGAGCAGTTCTTC
clone_size: NA
j_call: TRBJ2-1
d_call: NA
v_call: TRBV10-3
cdr3_length: 13

cdr3_aa: CSVGTVEETQYF
cdr3_nt: TGCAGCGTTGGGACGGTTGAAGAGACCCAGTACTTC
clone_size: many
j_call: TRBJ2-5
d_call: NA
v_call: TRBV29-1
cdr3_length: 12

cdr3_aa: CSVLTGRKGYKEYEQYF
cdr3_nt: TGCAGCGTTCTAACAGGAAGGAAGGGTTATAAAGAGTACGAGCAGTACTTC
clone_size: many
j_call: TRBJ2-7
d_call: NA
v_call: TRBV29-1
cdr3_length: 17

cdr3_aa: CASKTAGHEQFF
cdr3_nt: TGTGCCAGCAAAACGGCAGGCCATGAGCAGTTCTTC
clone_size: NA
j_call: TRBJ2-1
d_call: NA
v_call: TRBV6-2/TRBV6-3
cdr3_length: 12

cdr3_aa: CSASPGTRTDTQYF
cdr3_nt: TGCAGTGCTAGCCCCGGGACGCGGACGGATACGCAGTATTTT
clone_size: few
j_call: TRBJ2-3
d_call: NA
v_call: TRBV20-1
cdr3_length: 14

cdr3_aa: CASIGGSGANVLTF
cdr3_nt: TGTGCCAGTATCGGTGGCTCTGGGGCCAACGTCCTGACTTTC
clone_size: few
j_call: TRBJ2-6
d_call: NA
v_call: TRBV6-2/TRBV6-3
cdr3_length: 14

cdr3_aa: CASSYRGAGANVLTF
cdr3_nt: TGTGCCAGCAGTTACCGGGGCGCTGGGGCCAACGTCCTGACTTTC
clone_size: few
j_call: TRBJ2-6
d_call: NA
v_call: TRBV12-3/TRBV12-4
cdr3_length: 15

cdr3_aa: CDSRFRDRGTYEQYF
cdr3_nt: TGTGACAGCAGGTTCAGGGACAGGGGGACCTACGAGCAGTACTTC
clone_size: NA
j_call: TRBJ2-7
d_call: TRBD1
v_call: TRBV6-1
cdr3_length: 15

cdr3_aa: CASSSGGSYEKLFF
cdr3_nt: TGTGCCAGCAGTTCCGGGGGGTCGTATGAAAAACTGTTTTTT
clone_size: many
j_call: TRBJ1-4
d_call: NA
v_call: TRBV12-3/TRBV12-4
cdr3_length: 14

cdr3_aa: CASSWGLAGVAGEQFF
cdr3_nt: TGCGCCAGCAGCTGGGGACTAGCGGGAGTAGCTGGTGAGCAGTTCTTC
clone_size: many
j_call: TRBJ2-1
d_call: TRBD2
v_call: TRBV5-1
cdr3_length: 16

cdr3_aa: CASSPWTSTVYEQFF
cdr3_nt: TGTGCCAGCAGCCCCTGGACTAGTACGGTATATGAGCAGTTCTTC
clone_size: NA
j_call: TRBJ2-1
d_call: TRBD2
v_call: TRBV7-2
cdr3_length: 15

cdr3_aa: CASSLELGYNEQFF
cdr3_nt: TGTGCCAGCAGCTTAGAGTTAGGATACAATGAGCAGTTCTTC
clone_size: few
j_call: TRBJ2-1
d_call: NA
v_call: TRBV7-2
cdr3_length: 14

cdr3_aa: CSALRDRVSEQYF
cdr3_nt: TGCAGCGCCCTCCGGGACAGGGTAAGCGAGCAGTACTTC
clone_size: NA
j_call: TRBJ2-7
d_call: TRBD1
v_call: TRBV29-1
cdr3_length: 13

cdr3_aa: CATSDPPSVNEQFF
cdr3_nt: TGTGCCACCAGTGACCCGCCCTCTGTGAATGAGCAGTTCTTC
clone_size: NA
j_call: TRBJ2-1
d_call: NA
v_call: TRBV24-1
cdr3_length: 14

cdr3_aa: CASSLKLSITGELFF
cdr3_nt: TGCGCCAGCAGCCTGAAACTATCGATCACCGGGGAGCTGTTTTTT
clone_size: NA
j_call: TRBJ2-2
d_call: NA
v_call: TRBV5-1
cdr3_length: 15